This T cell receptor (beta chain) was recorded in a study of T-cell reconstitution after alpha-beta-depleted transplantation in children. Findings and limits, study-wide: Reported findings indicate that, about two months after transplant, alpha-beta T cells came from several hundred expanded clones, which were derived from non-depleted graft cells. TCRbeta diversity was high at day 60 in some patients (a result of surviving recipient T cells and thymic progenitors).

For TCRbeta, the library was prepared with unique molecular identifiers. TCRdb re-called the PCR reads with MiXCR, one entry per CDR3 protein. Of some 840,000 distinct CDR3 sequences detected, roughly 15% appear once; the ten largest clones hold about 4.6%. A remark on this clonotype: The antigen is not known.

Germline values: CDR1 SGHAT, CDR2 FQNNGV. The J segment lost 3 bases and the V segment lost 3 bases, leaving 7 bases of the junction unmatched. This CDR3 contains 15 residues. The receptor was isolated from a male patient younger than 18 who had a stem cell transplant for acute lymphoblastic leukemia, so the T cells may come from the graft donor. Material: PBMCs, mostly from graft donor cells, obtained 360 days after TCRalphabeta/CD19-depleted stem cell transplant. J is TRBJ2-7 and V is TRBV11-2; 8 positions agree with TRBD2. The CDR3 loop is CASSFSAGGGYEQYF. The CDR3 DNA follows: TGTGCCAGCAGCTTTTCCGCGGGAGGTGGCTACGAGCAGTACTTC.